The sequence of this T cell receptor beta chain was determined in a study of blood T cells in healthy people across ages. Study-wide results and caveats: The recorded TCR beta diversity per million T cells decreased in a roughly linear manner with age. Strong correlation was found linking TCR beta diversity to naive T cell percentage.

Donors were systemically healthy Caucasian individuals from Russia aged about 6 to 95 years. Each sample used at least 6 million PBMCs. As regards this clonotype: The antigen remains unidentified.

A second PCR of about 6 to 12 cycles used a sample-barcoded 5' primer and a J-beta primer mix. MiXCR, applied by TCRdb to the 5' RACE reads, yields one record per CDR3 protein. Here the sample spans fewer than 900,000 distinct CDR3 sequences, roughly 43% being singletons. The CDR3 consists of 14 residues. The ends were cut back, 5 bases at V and 6 bases at J, with 11 bases in the middle. This chain connects TRBV12-3 or TRBV12-4 to TRBJ2-6, with D maybe TRBD1 (5 bases). The specimen sequenced was blood. This sequence was found in a woman aged 55-69 years in good health. CDR3 sequence reads: CASSPGQVANVLTF. CDR3 sequence (DNA): TGTGCCAGCAGTCCTGGACAAGTGGCCAACGTCCTGACTTTC.